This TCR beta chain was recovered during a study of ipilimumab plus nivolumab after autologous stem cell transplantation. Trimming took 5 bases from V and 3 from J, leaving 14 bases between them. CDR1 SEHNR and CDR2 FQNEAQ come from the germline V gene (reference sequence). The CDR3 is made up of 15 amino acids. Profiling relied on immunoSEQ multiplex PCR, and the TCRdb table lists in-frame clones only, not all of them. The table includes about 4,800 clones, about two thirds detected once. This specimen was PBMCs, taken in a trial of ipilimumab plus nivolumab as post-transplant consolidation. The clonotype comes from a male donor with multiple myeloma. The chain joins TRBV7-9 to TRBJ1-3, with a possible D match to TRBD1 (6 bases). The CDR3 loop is CASSPSGAYGNTIYF. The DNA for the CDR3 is TGTGCCAGCAGCCCATCAGGGGCATATGGAAACACCATATATTTT.